This T cell receptor beta chain was identified during a study of control samples from healthy donors and cancer patients. Trimming left V 2 bases short and J 0 bases short, with 10 bases between. Germline CDR1 is LNHDA and CDR2 is SQIVND (reference sequence). CDR3 size: 15 residues. The method was immunoSEQ multiplex PCR; TCRdb's version includes in-frame clones alone and lacks a portion of them. This sample has some 140,000 clones, with about nine tenths found just once. The sequence came from a man aged 25 to 40 in good health. The genes are TRBV19 and TRBJ1-2; a possible D gene is TRBD1 (5 bases). Sequenced material: blood. The CDR3 region has the DNA TGTGCCAGTAGTATACTGCGGGGGACTAACTATGGCTACACCTTC. Translated: CASSILRGTNYGYTF.